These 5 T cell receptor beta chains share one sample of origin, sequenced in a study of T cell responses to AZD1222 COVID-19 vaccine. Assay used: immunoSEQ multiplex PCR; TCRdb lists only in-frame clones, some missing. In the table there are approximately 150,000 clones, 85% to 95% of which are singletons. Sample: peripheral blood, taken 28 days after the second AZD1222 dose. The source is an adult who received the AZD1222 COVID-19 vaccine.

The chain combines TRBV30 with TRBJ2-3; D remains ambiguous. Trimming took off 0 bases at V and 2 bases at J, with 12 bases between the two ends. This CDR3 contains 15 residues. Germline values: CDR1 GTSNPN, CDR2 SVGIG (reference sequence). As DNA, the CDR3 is TGTGCCTGGAGTGTCCCGGGTGCCATCACAGATACGCAGTATTTT. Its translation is CAWSVPGAITDTQYF.

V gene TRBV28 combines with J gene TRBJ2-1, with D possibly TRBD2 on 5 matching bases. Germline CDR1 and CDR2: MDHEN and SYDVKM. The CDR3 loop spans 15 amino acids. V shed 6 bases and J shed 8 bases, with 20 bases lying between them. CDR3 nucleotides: TGTGCCAGCAGACGGCCTGGGGTAGCGTTTTATGAGCAGTTCTTC. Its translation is CASRRPGVAFYEQFF.

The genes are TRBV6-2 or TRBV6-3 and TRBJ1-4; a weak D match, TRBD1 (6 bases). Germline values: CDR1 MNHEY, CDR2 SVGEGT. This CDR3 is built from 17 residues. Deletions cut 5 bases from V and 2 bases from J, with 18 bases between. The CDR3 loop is CASSDQTGTRTNEKLFF. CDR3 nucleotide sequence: TGTGCCAGCAGTGACCAAACTGGGACACGGACTAATGAAAAACTGTTTTTT.

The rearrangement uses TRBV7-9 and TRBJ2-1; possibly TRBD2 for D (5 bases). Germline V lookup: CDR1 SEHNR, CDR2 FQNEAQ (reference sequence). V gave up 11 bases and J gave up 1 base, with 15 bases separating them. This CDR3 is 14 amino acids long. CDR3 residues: CAGDSGGSYNEQFF. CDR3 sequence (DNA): TGTGCCGGAGATTCGGGCGGGTCCTACAATGAGCAGTTCTTC.

The chain's CDR3 is CAHGLGYNEQFF. The CDR3 nucleotides are TGTGCCCACGGACTGGGTTACAATGAGCAGTTCTTC. The rearrangement links TRBV7-9 to TRBJ2-1; D might be TRBD2 (5 bases). CDR3 length: 12 amino acids. Germline CDR1 reads SEHNR; CDR2 reads FQNEAQ (reference sequence). Trimming removed 11 bases from V and 4 bases from J, with 12 bases in between.